The 14 T cell receptor beta chains below come from one sample, sequenced in a study of blood T cell repertoires in COVID-19. Generated by immunoSEQ multiplex PCR, the TCRdb table keeps only in-frame clones and is missing some. The sample consists of about 220,000 clones, around 80% of them appearing once. What was sequenced was peripheral blood. These receptors were collected from a man aged 50 or older with active or convalescent COVID-19.

The gene calls are TRBV15 and TRBJ2-2, with D possibly being TRBD2 (6 bases). Between the trimmed V and J ends, which lost 1 base and 6 bases, there was a span of 12 bases. Germline CDR1 is LNHNV and CDR2 is YYDKDF (reference sequence). CDR3 length: 15 residues. In DNA form, the CDR3 reads TGTGCCACCAGCAGAGGCGGGGCCCTGTCCGGGGAGCTGTTTTTT. Its protein product is CATSRGGALSGELFF. The full variable domain, in which reference TRBV15 and TRBJ2-2 provide the parts outside the CDR3, is DAMVIQNPRYQVTQFGKPVTLSCSQTLNHNVMYWYQQKSSQAPKLLFHYYDKDFNNEADTPDNFQSRRPNTSFCFLDIRSPGLGDTAMYLCATSRGGALSGELFFGEGSRLTVL.

The chain uses TRBV5-1 and TRBJ1-2; D is unclear. Trimming removed 5 bases at V and 4 bases at J, with 15 bases between. This CDR3 region has 14 residues. Per the germline V gene, CDR1 is SGHRS and CDR2 is YFSETQ. In nucleotides, the CDR3 is TGCGCCAGCAGATACTTCCCGGGGAGCTATGGCTACACCTTC. Its translation is CASRYFPGSYGYTF.

The chain joins TRBV6-4 to TRBJ1-3, with TRBD1 matching over 9 bases. Trimming cost V 6 bases and J 1 base; bases outside gene matches: 4. The CDR3 loop spans 15 amino acids. CDR1 is MRHNA, CDR2 SNTAGT, per germline. CDR3 DNA sequence: TGTGCCAGCAGGGTACAGGGGGCGTCTGGAAACACCATATATTTT. This sequence encodes CASRVQGASGNTIYF.

This clone was picked up one time. This chain joins TRBV7-3 and TRBJ2-1; the match to TRBD1 covers 8 bases. Germline loops: CDR1 SGHTA, CDR2 FQGTGA. Germline trimming cut 5 bases from V and 1 base from J; bases unmatched to any gene: 7. The CDR3 is 16 amino acids. The CDR3 DNA sequence: TGTGCCAGCAGCCGACGGAACAGGGGGTCCTACAATGAGCAGTTCTTC. Its translation: CASSRRNRGSYNEQFF.

This chain connects TRBV24-1 to TRBJ2-2; perhaps TRBD1 as D (6 bases). From germline, CDR1 is KGHDR and CDR2 SFDVKD. The CDR3 sequence is 15 residues long. V dropped 4 bases and J dropped 1 base, with 9 bases sitting between them. CDR3 nucleotides: TGTGCCACCAGTGAAACAGGGAGGAACACCGGGGAGCTGTTTTTT. Amino acids: CATSETGRNTGELFF.

The chain is built from TRBV28 and TRBJ2-7; D possibly corresponds to TRBD2 (6 bases). The CDR3 has 14 residues. V shed 2 bases and J shed 7 bases, with 15 bases lying between them. Germline V lookup: CDR1 MDHEN, CDR2 SYDVKM. CDR3 sequence reads: CASSLPRPGREQYV. In DNA, the CDR3 is TGTGCCAGCAGTTTACCCCGCCCGGGGAGGGAGCAGTACGTC.

V and J are TRBV3-1 (or the pseudogene TRBV3-2) and TRBJ2-3; 9 bases fit TRBD2. Germline trimming cut 4 bases from V and 4 bases from J; bases unmatched to any gene: 9. Per the germline V gene, CDR1 is LGHDT and CDR2 is YNNKEL (reference sequence). The CDR3 has 16 amino acids. CDR3 amino acids: CASSRLAGGGADTQYF. CDR3 nucleotides: TGTGCCAGCAGCCGCTTGGCGGGAGGGGGGGCAGATACGCAGTATTTT.

V usage is TRBV19 and J usage is TRBJ1-1; TRBD1 aligns across 7 bases. Germline V CDR1 and CDR2: LNHDA, SQIVND (reference sequence). Unmatched junction bases numbered 6, after V lost 3 bases and J lost 2 bases. This CDR3 comprises 15 residues. CDR3 sequence reads: CASSINTGANTEAFF. The DNA for the CDR3 is TGTGCCAGTAGTATTAATACAGGGGCTAACACTGAAGCTTTCTTT.

This chain uses TRBV2 with TRBJ1-2; D gene ambiguous. With 6 bases removed from V and 6 bases from J, the gap between germline ends came to 11 bases. The CDR3 spans 12 residues. Germline V gene data show CDR1 as SNHLY and CDR2 as FYNNEI. CDR3 amino acids: CASRPLGHGYTF. As DNA, the CDR3 is TGTGCCAGCAGGCCACTGGGCCATGGCTACACCTTC.

In its sample, this clone was seen a few times. The V and J genes are TRBV7-9 and TRBJ1-2; 9 nucleotides match TRBD1. The CDR3 spans 13 residues. Germline CDR1 SEHNR, CDR2 FQNEAQ (reference sequence). The V and J ends lost 5 bases and 6 bases, in that order; junction bases with no gene match: 4. The DNA of the CDR3 is TGTGCCAGCAGCCGGACAGGGGACGATGGCTACACCTTC. Translated: CASSRTGDDGYTF. The complete variable domain, with remaining parts taken from reference TRBV7-9 and TRBJ1-2, reads DTGVSQNPRHKITKRGQNVTFRCDPISEHNRLYWYRQTLGQGPEFLTYFQNEAQLEKSRLLSDRFSAERPKGSFSTLEIQRTEQGDSAMYLCASSRTGDDGYTFGSGTRLTVV.

The chain uses TRBV29-1 and TRBJ2-1; perhaps TRBD1 as D (5 bases). Germline assignment: CDR1 SQVTM and CDR2 ANQGSEA. This CDR3 is built from 13 residues. The V gene lost 3 bases and the J gene lost 6 bases, with 12 bases spanning the gap. CDR3 protein: CSVDRDIGNEQFF. Written as DNA, the CDR3 is TGCAGCGTTGACAGGGATATTGGCAATGAGCAGTTCTTC.

This clone has just one count. This chain connects TRBV5-1 to TRBJ2-3; 8 bases align to TRBD1. CDR3 length equals 15 residues. J was trimmed by 3 bases and V by 1 base; bases with no gene match: 4. The germline gives CDR1 SGHRS, CDR2 YFSETQ. CDR3 in amino acids: CASSLRTGRTDTQYF. The CDR3 bases are TGCGCCAGCAGCTTGAGGACAGGGAGAACAGATACGCAGTATTTT.

CDR3: CASSESDRYTGELFF. The CDR3 nucleotides read TGTGCCAGCAGTGAATCGGACAGGTACACCGGGGAGCTGTTTTTT. This rearrangement joins TRBV6-1 to TRBJ2-2; TRBD1 matches at 7 bases. Germline V gives CDR1 MNHNS, CDR2 SASEGT. The CDR3 has 15 residues. Trimming removed 2 bases from V and 3 bases from J; junction bases left unmatched: 3.

This clone was recorded only once. V is TRBV5-1 and J is TRBJ1-1, with 7 nucleotides matching TRBD1. The CDR3 length is 16 residues. Trimming took 4 bases from V and 6 from J; bases not matched to a gene: 15. Germline values: CDR1 SGHRS, CDR2 YFSETQ. CDR3 in amino acids: CASSLLQGTAGAEAFF. The CDR3 bases are TGCGCCAGCAGCCTACTACAGGGGACGGCAGGCGCTGAAGCTTTCTTT.